The 17 T cell receptor beta chains reported below all come from one sample, sequenced in a study of cytomegalovirus exposure and HLA in healthy donors. Use of 60 Vbeta and 13 Jbeta primers characterized the PCR. Here immunoSEQ multiplex PCR was the method, and the copy in TCRdb shows in-frame clones only, minus some. The sample consists of about 160,000 clones, around two thirds of them appearing once. Sample: PBMCs. The receptor set was obtained from a man aged 45-60 years in good health and CMV-seronegative.

V gene TRBV4-2 combines with J gene TRBJ2-3, with 13 bases fitting TRBD2. Germline assignment: CDR1 LGHNA and CDR2 YNFKEQ. The CDR3 is 17 amino acids. V dropped 2 bases and J dropped 2; count of bases not matched to a gene: 4. The CDR3 DNA sequence: TGTGCCAGCAGCCAACTTGGACTAGCGGGGGTCACAGATACGCAGTATTTT. This translates into CASSQLGLAGVTDTQYF.

J is TRBJ2-5 and V is TRBV28; unclear D gene. The CDR3 has 15 amino acids. CDR1 is MDHEN, CDR2 SYDVKM, per germline. Trimming pared 5 bases from V and 1 base from J, leaving 14 bases between. CDR3 amino acids: CASSGGGASQETQYF. CDR3 bases: TGTGCCAGCAGTGGCGGTGGAGCGTCCCAAGAGACCCAGTACTTC.

The rearrangement uses TRBV28 and TRBJ2-7; the D gene is possibly TRBD1 (6 bases). Germline V CDR1 and CDR2: MDHEN, SYDVKM. V was shortened by 2 bases and J by 2 bases, with 10 bases between the two germline ends. The CDR3 runs 14 residues. The DNA for the CDR3 is TGTGCCAGCAGTTTAAGGCAGGGGACCTACGAGCAGTACTTC. Encoded protein: CASSLRQGTYEQYF.

This clone occurred a few times. The J gene is TRBJ2-2, the V gene TRBV10-2; the match to TRBD2 covers 8 bases. The CDR3 runs 17 residues. V dropped 7 bases and J dropped 0; count of bases not matched to a gene: 10. Germline assignment: CDR1 WSHSY and CDR2 SAAADI. CDR3 loop: CASNWPYSGANTGELFF. The CDR3, as DNA: TGCGCCAGCAACTGGCCCTATAGCGGGGCGAACACCGGGGAGCTGTTTTTT.

The V call is TRBV4-3, the J call TRBJ2-7; 11 bases are a match to TRBD2. V trimming: 3 bases; J trimming: 4 bases; junction bases outside the gene matches: 5. This CDR3 contains 15 residues. The V gene's germline CDR1 is LGHNA and CDR2 YSLEER. The CDR3 here is CASSHVSGGAYEQYF. The CDR3 coding sequence is TGCGCCAGCAGCCACGTTAGCGGGGGGGCTTACGAGCAGTACTTC.

The chain carries TRBV28 and TRBJ2-7, with D maybe TRBD1 (6 bases). The CDR3 is 18 residues long. V lost 6 bases, J lost 1 base, and 25 bases lay in between. CDR1 is MDHEN, CDR2 SYDVKM, per germline. Here the CDR3 DNA reads TGTGCCAGCAGCGTTCACAAACTTGACAGGATGCATTCCTACGAGCAGTACTTC. Amino acid sequence: CASSVHKLDRMHSYEQYF.

This chain joins TRBV4-2 and TRBJ1-2; TRBD1 matches 7 bases. In germline, CDR1 is LGHNA, CDR2 YNFKEQ. The CDR3 runs to 14 residues. Trimming took 1 base from V and 3 from J; bases not matched to a gene: 2. CDR3 sequence: CASSQATGDYGYTF. The CDR3 DNA is TGTGCCAGCAGCCAAGCTACAGGGGACTATGGCTACACCTTC.

This chain connects TRBV4-3 to TRBJ1-1; possibly TRBD1 for D (5 bases). The CDR3 runs to 15 residues. Trimming shortened V by 1 base and J by 0 bases, and 9 bases separated the two germline ends. Germline assignment: CDR1 LGHNA and CDR2 YSLEER. The CDR3 coding sequence is TGCGCCAGCAGCCAAGCGCCGGACATGAACACTGAAGCTTTCTTT. Amino acids: CASSQAPDMNTEAFF.

V usage is TRBV6-1 and J usage is TRBJ2-7; TRBD2 matches 8 bases. The CDR3 length is 15 residues. Looked up from germline, CDR1 is MNHNS and CDR2 is SASEGT. The J segment lost 7 bases and the V segment lost 6 bases, leaving 14 bases of the junction unmatched. DNA of the CDR3: TGTGCCAGCAGGGTCACTAGCGGATCTTCGGGGGAGCAGTACTTC. Translated, it gives CASRVTSGSSGEQYF.

The gene calls are TRBV29-1 and TRBJ2-7, with 7 bases aligning to TRBD1. Germline CDR1 reads SQVTM; CDR2 reads ANQGSEA. This CDR3 is built from 14 residues. The junction had 7 bases not matched to a gene; V was cut back by 0 bases and J by 5 bases. This chain's CDR3 is CSVEDNGQGDEQYF. The CDR3 DNA is TGCAGCGTTGAAGATAATGGGCAGGGGGACGAGCAGTACTTC.

The chain carries TRBV25-1 and TRBJ2-1; 15 bases line up with TRBD2. The CDR3 is 17 amino acids. The ends lost 6 bases at V and 5 bases at J; junction bases unmatched: 8. CDR1 is MGHDK and CDR2 is SYGVNS in the germline V gene. The CDR3 DNA reads TGTGCCAGCAGCCCTCATGGGACTAGCGGGAGGAACAATGAGCAGTTCTTC. Amino acids: CASSPHGTSGRNNEQFF.

A few counts support this clone. The V gene is TRBV7-8, the J gene TRBJ1-2; 9 bases match TRBD1. The CDR3 spans 15 residues. The germline V gene encodes CDR1 SGHVS and CDR2 FQNEAQ. V shed 3 bases and J 8 bases; nucleotides not matched to a gene: 10. CDR3 bases: TGTGCCAGCAGCTTTCCGGGACAGGGTACTGGAGGCTACACCTTC. Translated, it gives CASSFPGQGTGGYTF.

V gene TRBV5-6 combines with J gene TRBJ1-2; 11 nucleotides match TRBD1. The trim removed 4 bases at V and 8 bases at J, leaving 10 bases unmatched. Per germline, CDR1 SGHDT and CDR2 YYEEEE. The CDR3 has 15 amino acids. The CDR3 DNA reads TGTGCCAGCAGCAGGGGGACAGGGGGTAGGTGGGGCTACACCTTC. Amino acids: CASSRGTGGRWGYTF.

The chain joins TRBV5-6 to TRBJ2-1, with 13 bases aligning to TRBD2. J lost 0 bases, V lost 4 bases, and 1 base had no gene match. Germline V gives CDR1 SGHDT, CDR2 YYEEEE. This CDR3 comprises 16 residues. The CDR3 coding sequence is TGTGCCAGCAGCCGGACTAGCGGGGGCTCCTACAATGAGCAGTTCTTC. This sequence encodes CASSRTSGGSYNEQFF.

Comment on this clone: At one boundary the junction diverges from the germline segment, which might be a read error. This chain links TRBV7-7 with TRBJ2-3, with D perhaps TRBD2 (5 bases). Germline assignment: CDR1 SSHAT and CDR2 FNYEAQ (reference sequence). The CDR3 is made up of 16 amino acids. The CDR3 region has the DNA TGTGCTAGCAGCTTCGGTGGCGGAGGTAGCACAGATACGCAGTATTTT. Its translation: CASSFGGGGSTDTQYF.

The chain couples TRBV6-5 to TRBJ2-7; D remains ambiguous. The CDR3 totals 15 residues. The V and J ends lost 8 bases and 0 bases respectively, with 17 bases between them. Germline CDR1 and CDR2: MNHEY and SVGAGI. The CDR3: CASRLVYLSSYEQYF. The CDR3 coding sequence is TGTGCCAGCCGGTTAGTTTACCTCTCCTCCTACGAGCAGTACTTC.

The chain joins TRBV7-9 to TRBJ2-3; D unresolved. The CDR3 sequence is 13 residues long. CDR1 and CDR2 from the germline V gene are SEHNR and FQNEAQ (reference sequence). V was shortened by 7 bases and J by 0 bases, with 8 bases between the two germline ends. The CDR3 region has the DNA TGTGCCAGCAACAGTGTGAGCACAGATACGCAGTATTTT. This translates into CASNSVSTDTQYF.